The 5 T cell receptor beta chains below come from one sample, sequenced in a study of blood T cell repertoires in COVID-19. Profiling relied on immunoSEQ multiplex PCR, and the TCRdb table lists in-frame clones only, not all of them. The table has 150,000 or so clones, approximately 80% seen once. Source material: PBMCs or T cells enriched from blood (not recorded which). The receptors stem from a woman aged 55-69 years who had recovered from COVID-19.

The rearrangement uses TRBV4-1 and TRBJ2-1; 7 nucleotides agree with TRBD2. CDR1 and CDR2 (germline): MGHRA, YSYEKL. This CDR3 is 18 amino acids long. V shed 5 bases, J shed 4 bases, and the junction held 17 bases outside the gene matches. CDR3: CASSWTGGPTEEYNEQFF. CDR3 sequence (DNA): TGCGCCAGCAGCTGGACGGGGGGACCAACTGAAGAGTACAATGAGCAGTTCTTC.

CDR3 nucleotide sequence: TGTGCCAGCAGCTTATCCGGCACAGATACGCAGTATTTT. Its translation is CASSLSGTDTQYF. The rearrangement uses TRBV7-8 and TRBJ2-3; D is uncertain. Germline values: CDR1 SGHVS, CDR2 FQNEAQ. The CDR3 runs to 13 residues. V gave up 2 bases and J gave up 1 base, with 4 bases separating them. The full variable domain, its missing parts supplied by reference TRBV7-8 and TRBJ2-3, is GAGVSQSPRYKVAKRGQDVALRCDPISGHVSLFWYQQALGQGPEFLTYFQNEAQLDKSGLPSDRFFAERPEGSVSTLKIQRTQQEDSAVYLCASSLSGTDTQYFGPGTRLTVL.

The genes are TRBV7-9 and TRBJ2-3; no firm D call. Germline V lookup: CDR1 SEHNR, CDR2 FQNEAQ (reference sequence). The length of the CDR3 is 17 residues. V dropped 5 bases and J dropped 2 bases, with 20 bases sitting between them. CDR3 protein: CASSPVMASEFTDTQYF. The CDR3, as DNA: TGTGCCAGCAGCCCCGTGATGGCATCAGAATTCACAGATACGCAGTATTTT.

The CDR3 protein is CASSQIAGVTYEQYF. CDR3 DNA sequence: TGTGCCAGCAGCCAGATAGCGGGGGTAACCTACGAGCAGTACTTC. This sequence joins TRBV7-8 and TRBJ2-7; 9 nucleotides align to TRBD2. This CDR3 contains 15 residues. Germline values: CDR1 SGHVS, CDR2 FQNEAQ. With V trimmed by 5 bases and J by 2 bases, 7 bases remained unmatched.

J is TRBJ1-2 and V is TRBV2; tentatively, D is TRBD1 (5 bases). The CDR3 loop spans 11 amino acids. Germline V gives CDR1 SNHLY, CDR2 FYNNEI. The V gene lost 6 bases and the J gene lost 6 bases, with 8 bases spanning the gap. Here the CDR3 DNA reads TGTGCCAGCAGGATCAGGGATGGCTACACCTTC. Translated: CASRIRDGYTF.